This TCR beta chain was sequenced in a study of cytomegalovirus exposure and HLA in healthy donors. General study points: Rare TCR sequences dominated, though some public TCRs recurred in many donors. Analyses of presence and absence presupposed an approximately uniform sequencing depth across donors. A later analysis by the authors found several of the most significant clusters apparently linked to common viral pathogens.

On this clone: Its target is unknown.

The PCR was carried out with 60 Vbeta primers and 13 Jbeta primers. Produced via immunoSEQ multiplex PCR; TCRdb's table is partial and in-frame only. In the table there are roughly 190,000 clones, around 83% of which are singletons. Germline CDR1 SGHVS, CDR2 FQNEAQ. Trimming cost V 5 bases and J 4 bases, with 11 bases left between them. CDR3 size: 14 residues. The sequencing sample was made of PBMCs. The TCR comes from a man aged 35 to 55 in good health and CMV-seropositive. The rearrangement joins TRBV7-8 to TRBJ2-2; D is unresolved. The CDR3 DNA reads TGTGCCAGCAGCATCGACAAGATCACCGGGGAGCTGTTTTTT. Amino acids: CASSIDKITGELFF.